This passage covers 32 T cell receptor beta chains from one sample sequenced in a study of T-cell memory formation after mild COVID-19. TCRdb re-derived calls from the 5' RACE reads in MiXCR, one entry per CDR3 protein. The sample has about 180,000 distinct CDR3 sequences; less than 20% are singletons. The specimen was PBMCs or a T cell subset sorted from them (not recorded which). These receptors originate from a man younger than 35 who had mild COVID-19 (a few samples of this study predate the infection). Cell type and time point are not known.

The chain joins TRBV7-9 to TRBJ1-5; tentatively, D is TRBD1 (5 bases). The CDR3 runs to 14 residues. Trimming shortened V by 0 bases and J by 2 bases, and 5 bases separated the two germline ends. Germline V gene lookup returns CDR1 SEHNR and CDR2 FQNEAQ (reference sequence). In DNA, the CDR3 is TGTGCCAGCAGCTTAGCGACAGGCAATCAGCCCCAGCATTTT. It specifies CASSLATGNQPQHF. Using reference TRBV7-9 and TRBJ1-5 for the parts outside the CDR3, the full variable domain is DTGVSQNPRHKITKRGQNVTFRCDPISEHNRLYWYRQTLGQGPEFLTYFQNEAQLEKSRLLSDRFSAERPKGSFSTLEIQRTEQGDSAMYLCASSLATGNQPQHFGDGTRLSIL.

This sequence joins TRBV5-1 and TRBJ2-5; D not certain. This CDR3 comprises 14 residues. The V end lost 0 bases, the J end lost 5 bases, and 11 bases lay between the germline ends. Germline V gives CDR1 SGHRS, CDR2 YFSETQ. The CDR3, as DNA: TGCGCCAGCAGCTTGGGGGTAGGGTTGGAGACCCAGTACTTC. Residues: CASSLGVGLETQYF.

A few counts support this clonotype. The chain joins TRBV7-2 to TRBJ2-3; 9 bases align to TRBD2. Looked up from germline, CDR1 is SGHTA and CDR2 is FQGNSA. The V gene end was trimmed by 5 bases and the J gene end by 5 bases; junction bases not matched to a gene: 8. CDR3 length: 15 amino acids. CDR3 loop: CASSPRRGGLDTQYF. Here the CDR3 DNA reads TGTGCCAGCAGCCCCCGGCGGGGGGGCCTAGATACGCAGTATTTT.

This chain uses TRBV4-1 with TRBJ1-6; D not resolved. This CDR3 is 17 amino acids long. CDR1 MGHRA and CDR2 YSYEKL come from the germline V gene. Trimming pared 0 bases from V and 10 bases from J, leaving 19 bases between. CDR3 DNA: TGCGCCAGCAGCCAAGATTGGTCGGGTTACGCGGGGTCACCCCTCCACTTT. This codes for CASSQDWSGYAGSPLHF.

The genes are TRBV5-1 and TRBJ2-3, with D uncertain. Trimming pared 0 bases from V and 2 bases from J, leaving 7 bases between. In germline, CDR1 is SGHRS, CDR2 YFSETQ. This CDR3 region has 14 residues. The CDR3 here is CASSLVRTTDTQYF. The CDR3 nucleotides read TGCGCCAGCAGCTTGGTACGGACCACAGATACGCAGTATTTT.

A few counts support this clonotype. V usage is TRBV5-6 and J usage is TRBJ1-1; D is perhaps TRBD1 (6 bases). This CDR3 region has 15 residues. Germline-derived CDR1 and CDR2 are SGHDT and YYEEEE. Trimming cost V 4 bases and J 1 base, with 14 bases left between them. Written as DNA, the CDR3 is TGTGCCAGCAGCCTTCCGACAGGCCAGAACACTGAAGCTTTCTTT. Its translation is CASSLPTGQNTEAFF.

Comment on this clonotype: Since no conserved phenylalanine or tryptophan closes the CDR3, a read error is the likely cause. The DNA is left out, because the CDR3 cannot be placed on it with certainty; the CDR3 is given as TCRdb lists it. J is TRBJ2-1 and V is TRBV24-1; TRBD1 reflects the table's D call only, with no check against the DNA. Including both end residues, the CDR3 is 13 amino acids long. CDR1 KGHDR and CDR2 SFDVKD come from the germline V gene. CDR3: CATSDLIRDSSFL.

There are a few counts of this clonotype. The rearrangement uses TRBV7-3 and TRBJ1-3; D not resolved. The CDR3 has 15 amino acids. The germline V gene has CDR1 SGHTA and CDR2 FQGTGA. The V end was cut by 5 bases, the J end by 0 bases, with 11 bases between. CDR3 region: CASSPSDTSGNTIYF. The CDR3 nucleotides read TGTGCCAGCAGCCCATCTGACACCTCTGGAAACACCATATATTTT.

This clonotype was seen ten or more times. This CDR3 reads CASSQGDRVTGELFF. The CDR3 DNA follows: TGCGCCAGCAGCCAAGGGGACAGGGTGACCGGGGAGCTGTTTTTT. The chain combines TRBV4-1 with TRBJ2-2, with 9 nucleotides matching TRBD1. The CDR3 loop spans 15 amino acids. Germline CDR1 MGHRA, CDR2 YSYEKL. J was trimmed by 5 bases and V by 1 base; bases with no gene match: 2.

This clonotype was counted a few times. V gene TRBV9 combines with J gene TRBJ2-1; perhaps D is TRBD1 or TRBD2 (6 bases each). The V end lost 0 bases, the J end lost 0 bases, and 13 bases lay between the germline ends. This CDR3 spans 17 amino acids. Germline-derived CDR1 and CDR2 are SGDLS and YYNGEE. CDR3 amino acids: CASSVVSGGSSYNEQFF. CDR3 in DNA: TGTGCCAGCAGCGTAGTATCCGGGGGCTCCTCCTACAATGAGCAGTTCTTC.

V usage is TRBV2 and J usage is TRBJ2-7; no reliable D call. V was cut by 3 bases and J by 2 bases, with 5 bases left in between. Germline V CDR1 and CDR2: SNHLY, FYNNEI. The CDR3 has 12 residues. This CDR3 is CASSESAYEQYF. The CDR3 DNA reads as TGTGCCAGCAGTGAGTCCGCCTACGAGCAGTACTTC.

This clonotype was seen more than once but under ten times. The J gene is TRBJ2-1, the V gene TRBV24-1, with 8 bases that match TRBD1. V shed 4 bases and J 5 bases; nucleotides not matched to a gene: 6. The CDR3 is made up of 15 amino acids. The germline V gene encodes CDR1 KGHDR and CDR2 SFDVKD. The CDR3 nucleotides read TGTGCCACCAGTGACCCTACGACAGGGGACAATGAGCAGTTCTTC. Its protein product is CATSDPTTGDNEQFF.

Of note for this clonotype: A much larger clone is a single base away; this may be a read error. The genes are TRBV12-3 or TRBV12-4 and TRBJ1-1; D remains unclear. The CDR3 is 13 amino acids. As DNA, the CDR3 is TGTGCCAGCAGTTTAGGCAGGAGTACTGAAGCTTTATTT. Translating gives CASSLGRSTEALF.

The table lists this clonotype with a few counts. The V gene is TRBV10-1, the J gene TRBJ2-3, with D hard to call. This CDR3 spans 13 amino acids. CDR1 is WNHNN, CDR2 SYGVQD, per germline (reference sequence). The V gene lost 8 bases and the J gene lost 2 bases, with 11 bases spanning the gap. CDR3 bases: TGCGCCAGCCAGGCCGAGAACACAGATACGCAGTATTTT. Its protein is CASQAENTDTQYF.

This clonotype has a count of ten or more. The chain has TRBV6-6 and TRBJ2-1; 7 bases align to TRBD1. V trimming: 4 bases; J trimming: 5 bases; junction bases outside the gene matches: 8. The germline V gene has CDR1 MNHNY and CDR2 SVGAGI (reference sequence). The CDR3 extends over 15 amino acids. The CDR3 coding sequence is TGTGCCAGCAGTTTACAGGGGCCTGGGGACAATGAGCAGTTCTTC. It yields the protein CASSLQGPGDNEQFF.

The chain is built from TRBV9 and TRBJ2-5; TRBD2 aligns across 12 bases. The CDR3 consists of 16 residues. Germline CDR1 SGDLS, CDR2 YYNGEE. J was trimmed by 5 bases and V by 0 bases; bases with no gene match: 5. CDR3 amino acids: CASSVASGGAWETQYF. CDR3 nucleotide sequence: TGTGCCAGCAGCGTAGCTAGCGGGGGGGCGTGGGAGACCCAGTACTTC.

The rearrangement joins TRBV28 to TRBJ2-4; a weak D match, TRBD1 (6 bases). This CDR3 has 11 amino acids. Per the germline V gene, CDR1 is MDHEN and CDR2 is SYDVKM. Trimming removed 5 bases from V and 7 bases from J, with 6 bases in between. The CDR3 nucleotides are TGTGCCAGCAGTACAGGGAACATTCAGTACTTC. It codes for CASSTGNIQYF.

This chain links TRBV5-5 with TRBJ1-1, with D hard to call. CDR1 and CDR2 from the germline V gene are SGHKS and YYEKEE (reference sequence). Trimming took 4 bases from V and 1 from J, leaving 17 bases between them. The CDR3 runs to 16 residues. The CDR3 protein is CASSRTWVPQNTEAFF. The DNA of the CDR3 is TGTGCCAGCAGCCGGACCTGGGTCCCCCAGAACACTGAAGCTTTCTTT.

V gene TRBV7-2 combines with J gene TRBJ1-2; D is uncertain. V was trimmed by 7 bases and J by 4 bases, leaving 16 bases between them. CDR3 size: 14 residues. From germline, CDR1 is SGHTA and CDR2 FQGNSA. This chain's CDR3 is CASTLGAAIYGYTF. CDR3 coding DNA: TGTGCCAGCACTCTCGGTGCGGCCATCTATGGCTACACCTTC.

This clonotype turned up a few times. The chain uses TRBV3-1 and TRBJ1-4, with D perhaps matching TRBD1 (6 bases). Germline V gene data show CDR1 as LGHDT and CDR2 as YNNKEL (reference sequence). V was shortened by 2 bases and J by 4 bases, with 14 bases between the two germline ends. The CDR3 runs 16 residues. CDR3 residues: CASSQRGRGGNEKLFF. The CDR3 coding sequence is TGTGCCAGCAGCCAACGGGGGCGCGGGGGTAATGAAAAACTGTTTTTT.

The rearrangement uses TRBV29-1 and TRBJ2-7, with TRBD1 identical over 10 bases. The CDR3 extends over 11 amino acids. Germline assignment: CDR1 SQVTM and CDR2 ANQGSEA. The V and J ends lost 4 bases and 6 bases, in that order; junction bases with no gene match: 0. CDR3 bases: TGCAGCGTTGGGGACAGGGGCGAGCAGTACGTC. The encoded protein is CSVGDRGEQYV.

The sample holds many counts of this clonotype. The chain uses TRBV9 and TRBJ2-2; a possible D gene is TRBD1 (6 bases). The V end lost 3 bases, the J end lost 6 bases, and 12 bases lay between the germline ends. There are 14 residues in the CDR3. Germline-derived CDR1 and CDR2 are SGDLS and YYNGEE. Here the CDR3 DNA reads TGTGCCAGCAGCGGGCAGGGGTATGCCGGGGAGCTGTTTTTT. It codes for CASSGQGYAGELFF.

The gene calls are TRBV12-3 or TRBV12-4 and TRBJ1-1; D remains ambiguous. V lost 6 bases, J lost 0 bases, and 11 bases lay in between. The CDR3 has 14 residues. The CDR3 nucleotides are TGTGCCAGCAGCGGTCAGGTCATGAACACTGAAGCTTTCTTT. Translation: CASSGQVMNTEAFF.

The rearrangement joins TRBV20-1 to TRBJ2-7; D uncertain. The V gene's germline CDR1 is DFQATT and CDR2 SNEGSKA (reference sequence). The CDR3 length is 14 residues. V lost 3 bases and J lost 0, with 12 bases in between. The CDR3 sequence is CSARGIWSSYEQYV. For the CDR3, the DNA is TGCAGTGCTAGGGGGATCTGGAGCTCCTACGAGCAGTACGTC.

This clonotype was seen only a few times. V is TRBV7-9 and J is TRBJ2-1, with TRBD2 as a possible D gene (6 bases). The CDR3 is 14 amino acids. V was shortened by 7 bases and J by 10 bases, with 20 bases between the two germline ends. Germline loops: CDR1 SEHNR, CDR2 FQNEAQ (reference sequence). The CDR3 loop is CASTNATRSREQFF. DNA of the CDR3: TGTGCCAGCACCAACGCGACTAGGAGCCGAGAGCAGTTCTTC.

This chain uses TRBV7-2 with TRBJ1-2; no firm D call. The CDR3 covers 13 residues. The germline gives CDR1 SGHTA, CDR2 FQGNSA. V shed 0 bases and J shed 7 bases, with 9 bases lying between them. The CDR3 DNA reads as TGTGCCAGCAGCTTAGCGGAAGGAGGTGGCTACACCTTC. It codes for CASSLAEGGGYTF.

In this sample, this clonotype turned up a few times. The CDR3 coding sequence is TGTGCCAGCTCACCGACAGGGGACCACGAGCAGTACGTC. The encoded protein is CASSPTGDHEQYV. The rearrangement uses TRBV18 and TRBJ2-7; the match to TRBD1 covers 8 bases. This CDR3 spans 13 amino acids. Germline CDR1 reads KGHSH; CDR2 reads LQKENI. V trimming: 3 bases; J trimming: 5 bases; junction bases outside the gene matches: 3.

V gene TRBV5-6 combines with J gene TRBJ1-4, with 8 bases fitting TRBD1. The ends lost 6 bases at V and 5 bases at J; junction bases unmatched: 9. The CDR3 consists of 15 residues. The germline gives CDR1 SGHDT, CDR2 YYEEEE. CDR3: CASTAGGQGNEKLFF. The CDR3 region has the DNA TGTGCCAGCACCGCAGGAGGACAGGGAAATGAAAAACTGTTTTTT.

This clonotype was picked up a small number of times. J is TRBJ2-5 and V is TRBV5-1; 13 nucleotides align to TRBD2. The CDR3 contains 16 residues. Germline V gene sequence: CDR1 SGHRS, CDR2 YFSETQ. V shed 4 bases and J 4 bases; nucleotides not matched to a gene: 7. The CDR3 region is CASSATSGGAAETQYF. The CDR3 DNA is TGCGCCAGCAGCGCTACTAGCGGGGGGGCCGCAGAGACCCAGTACTTC.

This clonotype has a handful of counts. The chain employs TRBV6-5 and TRBJ1-3; D is unresolved. Germline CDR1 and CDR2: MNHEY and SVGAGI. The CDR3 has 15 amino acids. V was shortened by 0 bases and J by 8 bases, with 14 bases between the two germline ends. Written as DNA, the CDR3 is TGTGCCAGCAGTTACTCCGGTTTGACTGCGGACACCATATATTTT. It yields the protein CASSYSGLTADTIYF.

This clonotype was detected a few times. This rearrangement joins TRBV5-1 to TRBJ2-6; no definite D call. The germline V gene encodes CDR1 SGHRS and CDR2 YFSETQ. The germline V and J ends were trimmed by 9 bases and 0 bases, with 10 bases remaining between them. This CDR3 comprises 14 residues. For the CDR3, the DNA is TGCGCCACGCGCCTGTCCTCTGGGGCCAACGTCCTGACTTTC. Translation: CATRLSSGANVLTF. The variable domain in full, completed from reference TRBV5-1 and TRBJ2-6, reads KAGVTQTPRYLIKTRGQQVTLSCSPISGHRSVSWYQQTPGQGLQFLFEYFSETQRNKGNFPGRFSGRQFSNSRSEMNVSTLELGDSALYLCATRLSSGANVLTFGAGSRLTVL.

This clonotype turned up a few times. The genes are TRBV30 and TRBJ2-7; the D call may be TRBD1 or TRBD2 (7 bases each). CDR1 is GTSNPN, CDR2 SVGIG, per germline (reference sequence). V shed 3 bases and J shed 2 bases, with 14 bases lying between them. The CDR3 has 14 amino acids. The CDR3 nucleotides read TGTGCCTGGAGAATCCAGGGGGGGCCCTACGAGCAGTACTTC. As protein: CAWRIQGGPYEQYF.